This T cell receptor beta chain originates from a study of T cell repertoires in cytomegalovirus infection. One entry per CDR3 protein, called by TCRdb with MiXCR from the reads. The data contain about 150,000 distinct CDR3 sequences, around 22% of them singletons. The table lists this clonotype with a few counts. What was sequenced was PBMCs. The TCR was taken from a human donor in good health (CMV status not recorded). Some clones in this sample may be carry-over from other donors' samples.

The CDR3 sequence is CASSPFDGQNTEAFF. CDR3 nucleotide sequence: TGTGCCAGCAGCCCTTTTGACGGACAGAACACTGAAGCTTTCTTT. The rearrangement uses TRBV28 and TRBJ1-1, with D perhaps matching TRBD1 (5 bases). Germline CDR1 reads MDHEN; CDR2 reads SYDVKM. Trimming took 6 bases from V and 1 from J, leaving 15 bases between them. CDR3 length: 15 amino acids.